This T cell receptor beta chain was sequenced in a study of glioma-infiltrating T cells after dendritic cell vaccination. Time point here: after dendritic cell vaccination, including at tumor progression/relapse. Profiled with immunoSEQ multiplex PCR; TCRdb holds only in-frame clones, not every one. The profile shows almost 90,000 clones, less than 90% of them singletons. V gave up 3 bases and J gave up 4 bases; unmatched junction bases: 5. Germline values: CDR1 MRHNA, CDR2 SNTAGT. This CDR3 has 15 residues. Source: blood, taken after dendritic cell vaccination. The chain recombines TRBV6-4 with TRBJ2-1; 8 nucleotides align to TRBD2. This receptor was taken from a human donor with glioblastoma. CDR3 nucleotides: TGTGCCAGCAGTGAAACCCGGGGGGGGTACAATGAGCAGTTCTTC. The encoded protein is CASSETRGGYNEQFF.